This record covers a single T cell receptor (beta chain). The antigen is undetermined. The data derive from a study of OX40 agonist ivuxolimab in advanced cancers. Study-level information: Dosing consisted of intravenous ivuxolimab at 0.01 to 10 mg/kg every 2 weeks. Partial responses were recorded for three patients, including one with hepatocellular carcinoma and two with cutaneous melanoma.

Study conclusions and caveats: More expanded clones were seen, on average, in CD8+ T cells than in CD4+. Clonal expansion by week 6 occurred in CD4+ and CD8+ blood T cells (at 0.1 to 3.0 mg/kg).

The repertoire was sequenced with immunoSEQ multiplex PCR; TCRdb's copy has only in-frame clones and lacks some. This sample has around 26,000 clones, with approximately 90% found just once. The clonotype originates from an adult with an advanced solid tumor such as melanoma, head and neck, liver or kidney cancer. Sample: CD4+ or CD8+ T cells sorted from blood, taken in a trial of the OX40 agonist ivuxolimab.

The CDR3 region has the DNA TGTGCCAGCAGTTTTAGCGGAGAGAACACCGGGGAGCTGTTTTTT. As protein: CASSFSGENTGELFF. The chain is built from TRBV6-5 and TRBJ2-2; a weak D match, TRBD2 (6 bases). Deletions cut 4 bases from V and 1 base from J, with 10 bases between. The length of the CDR3 is 15 residues. From germline, CDR1 is MNHEY and CDR2 SVGAGI.